A selection of T cell receptor beta chains follows, all from one sample in a study of T cell changes during pregnancy in multiple sclerosis. The table came from immunoSEQ multiplex PCR; TCRdb's copy has only in-frame clones and leaves some out. Of 40,000 to 55,000 clones listed, 90% are singletons. The sequences come from peripheral blood, collected in the first trimester of pregnancy. These receptors all come from a female donor in good health, enrolled as a control in a pregnancy study. The CDR3 runs from the conserved cysteine through the conserved F or W. Each record gives: D gene, clone size, V gene, J gene, CDR3 DNA, CDR3 protein. A D gene is named only where the DNA matches it firmly. Not every row has a clone size; where given, it reads once, few, many or a size class.

>-|-|TRBV7-2|TRBJ1-5
TGTGCCAGCAGCTTATACGGGGACGGGGGGCGTCAGCCCCAGCATTTT
CASSLYGDGGRQPQHF
>TRBD1|once|TRBV7-9|TRBJ2-1
TGTGCCAGCAGCCTCCGGGACAGTTACAATGAGCAGTTCTTC
CASSLRDSYNEQFF
>TRBD2|-|TRBV7-9|TRBJ2-1
TGTGCCAGCAGCTCCCCGGGACTAGCGGGGGATGAGCAGTTCTTC
CASSSPGLAGDEQFF
>-|-|TRBV28|TRBJ1-5
TGTGCCAGCAGTCCAGGGGATGTGAAGCCCCAGCATTTT
CASSPGDVKPQHF
>-|-|TRBV5-4|TRBJ2-7
TGTGCCAGCAGCCCTCCGGAGGGGTACGAGCAGTACTTC
CASSPPEGYEQYF
>TRBD2|-|TRBV9|TRBJ2-1
TGTGCCGGCAGCGTAGGGGCTAGCGGGGGCTTCACCTACAATGAGCAGTTCTTC
CAGSVGASGGFTYNEQFF
>-|-|TRBV7-8|TRBJ2-1
TGTGCCAGCAGGAAAATCGACACCATCTCCTACAATGAGCAGTTCTTC
CASRKIDTISYNEQFF
>-|-|TRBV5-1|TRBJ1-2
TGCGCCAGCAGCTTGGATTATACTCGGGATGGCTACACCTTC
CASSLDYTRDGYTF
>TRBD2|-|TRBV4-2|TRBJ2-3
TGTGCCAGCAGCCAAGATGGGACTAGCGGGGCAGATACGCAGTATTTT
CASSQDGTSGADTQYF
>-|once|TRBV18|TRBJ2-5
TGTGCCAGCTCACTGGATTTACTACAAGAGACCCAGTACTTC
CASSLDLLQETQYF
>TRBD2|-|TRBV28|TRBJ2-5
TGTGCCAGCCGAAGGGCCGGGAGGAGTAGAGAGACCCAGTACTTC
CASRRAGRSRETQYF
>TRBD2|-|TRBV11-2|TRBJ2-5
TGTGCCAGCAGCTTCCTCTCGGGCGGGGGCCAAGAGACCCAGTACTTC
CASSFLSGGGQETQYF
>TRBD2|-|TRBV7-3|TRBJ2-3
TGTGCCAGCAGCTTGCGGGAGGGCGATACGCAGTATTTT
CASSLREGDTQYF
>-|-|TRBV28|TRBJ1-1
TGTGCCAGCAGTTTTTACGACACCAACACTGAAGCTTTCTTT
CASSFYDTNTEAFF
>TRBD1|-|TRBV5-8|TRBJ1-1
TGTGCCAGCACCTCCCTTAGGACAGGGGCCCTGAACACTGAAGCTTTCTTT
CASTSLRTGALNTEAFF
>TRBD2|-|TRBV5-6|TRBJ2-7
TGTGCCAGCAGCCCCCGGACTAGCGGGGCGCTCTACGAGCAGTACTTC
CASSPRTSGALYEQYF